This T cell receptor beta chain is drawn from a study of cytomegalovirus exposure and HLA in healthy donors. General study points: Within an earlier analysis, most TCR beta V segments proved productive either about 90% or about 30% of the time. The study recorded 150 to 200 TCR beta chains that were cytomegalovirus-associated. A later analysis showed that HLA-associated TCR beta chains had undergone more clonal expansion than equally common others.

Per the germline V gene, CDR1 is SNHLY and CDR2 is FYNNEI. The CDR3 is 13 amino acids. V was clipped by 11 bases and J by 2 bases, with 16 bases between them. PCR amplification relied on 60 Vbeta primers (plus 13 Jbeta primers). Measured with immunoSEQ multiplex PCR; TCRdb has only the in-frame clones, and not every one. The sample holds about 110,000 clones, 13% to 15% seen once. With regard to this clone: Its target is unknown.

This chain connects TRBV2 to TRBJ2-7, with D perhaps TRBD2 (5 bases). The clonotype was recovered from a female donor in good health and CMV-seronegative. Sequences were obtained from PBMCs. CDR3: CAGKLSVTYEQYF. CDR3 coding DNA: TGTGCCGGAAAACTTAGCGTTACCTACGAGCAGTACTTC.